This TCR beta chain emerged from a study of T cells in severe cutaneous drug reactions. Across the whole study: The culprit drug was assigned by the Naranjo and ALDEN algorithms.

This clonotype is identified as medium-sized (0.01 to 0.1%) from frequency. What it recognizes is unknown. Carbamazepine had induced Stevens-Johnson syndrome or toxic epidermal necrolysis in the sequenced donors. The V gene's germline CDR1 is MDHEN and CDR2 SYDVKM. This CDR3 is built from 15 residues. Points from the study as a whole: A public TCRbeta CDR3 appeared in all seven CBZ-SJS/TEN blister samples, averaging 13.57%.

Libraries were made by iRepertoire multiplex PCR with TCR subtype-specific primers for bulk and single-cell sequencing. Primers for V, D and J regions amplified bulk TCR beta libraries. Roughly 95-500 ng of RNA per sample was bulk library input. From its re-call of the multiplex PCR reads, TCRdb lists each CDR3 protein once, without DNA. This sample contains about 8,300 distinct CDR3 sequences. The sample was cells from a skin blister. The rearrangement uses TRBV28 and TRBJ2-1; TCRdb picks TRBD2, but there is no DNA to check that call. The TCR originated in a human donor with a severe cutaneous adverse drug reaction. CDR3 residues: CASSLTSGTYNEQFF. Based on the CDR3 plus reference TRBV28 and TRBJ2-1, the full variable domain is DVKVTQSSRYLVKRTGEKVFLECVQDMDHENMFWYRQDPGLGLRLIYFSYDVKMKEKGDIPEGYSVSREKKERFSLILESASTNQTSMYLCASSLTSGTYNEQFFGPGTRLTVL.